The TCR beta chain described here comes from a study of blood T cell repertoires in COVID-19. There are 14 residues in the CDR3. Trimming shortened V by 4 bases and J by 5 bases, and 14 bases separated the two germline ends. Germline CDR1 is LGHDT and CDR2 is YNNKEL (reference sequence). The repertoire was sequenced with immunoSEQ multiplex PCR; TCRdb's copy has only in-frame clones and lacks some. The table lists about 240,000 clones, 86% of them singletons. The sequencing input was PBMCs or T cells enriched from blood (not recorded which). The gene calls are TRBV3-1 (or the pseudogene TRBV3-2) and TRBJ1-2; tentatively, D is TRBD1 (6 bases). This receptor was identified in a woman aged 40 to 50 with acute COVID-19. The CDR3 nucleotides read TGTGCCAGCAGCCCGGGACATCAGCGGTATGGCTACACCTTC. Translated, it gives CASSPGHQRYGYTF.